This T cell receptor (beta chain) emerged from a study of CD8 T cells in Susac syndrome. An amount of RNA that ranged from roughly 0.45 to 1 ug was reverse transcribed with random hexamers. The CDR3 of TCR beta was amplified by immunoSEQ multiplex PCR across 54 Vbeta and 13 Jbeta. MiXCR was run by TCRdb on the immunoSEQ multiplex PCR reads, yielding one entry per CDR3 protein. Counted here are about 290,000 distinct CDR3 sequences, roughly 85% occurring once; the ten biggest clones make up around 0.21%. Trimming took 7 bases from V and 2 from J; bases not matched to a gene: 8. CDR1 is SEHNR, CDR2 FQNEAQ, per germline (reference sequence). CDR3 length equals 15 residues. High-throughput TCR beta sequencing covered peripheral CD8+ and CD4+ T cells. Bulk CD8+ and CD4+ cells came from magnetic negative isolation; CD8+ TEMRA by FACS.

The source of this sequence is a human donor with multiple sclerosis. The sequenced sample consisted of CD8+ T cells from PBMCs. The rearrangement uses TRBV7-9 and TRBJ2-4; 7 bases map to TRBD2. CDR3 loop: CASTAGGTSKNIQYF. The CDR3 DNA follows: TGTGCCAGCACGGCCGGGGGGACCTCCAAAAACATTCAGTACTTC.